The 11 T cell receptor beta chains listed next were all sequenced from one sample in a study of shared clonotypes between healthy human individuals. Profiling relied on immunoSEQ multiplex PCR, and the TCRdb table lists in-frame clones only, not all of them. Of about 1.5 million clones listed, approximately 96% are singletons. Sequencing was done on a sample of naive CD4+ T cells sorted from blood. Subset denoted: CD45RA+ positively selected. All receptors derive from a man aged 25 to 40 in good health.

V is TRBV25-1 and J is TRBJ2-2; maybe TRBD2 (6 bases). CDR1 is MGHDK and CDR2 is SYGVNS in the germline V gene. Trimming stripped 5 bases from V and 6 bases from J, with 16 bases between. The CDR3 is 15 amino acids. The CDR3 here is CASSPKGGGAGELFF. CDR3 DNA: TGTGCCAGCAGTCCTAAAGGCGGCGGGGCCGGGGAGCTGTTTTTT. Full variable domain (missing parts from reference TRBV25-1 and TRBJ2-2): EADIYQTPRYLVIGTGKKITLECSQTMGHDKMYWYQQDPGMELHLIHYSYGVNSTEKGDLSSESTVSRIRTEHFPLTLESARPSHTSQYLCASSPKGGGAGELFFGEGSRLTVL.

The V and J genes are TRBV29-1 and TRBJ1-1; the D gene is possibly TRBD1 (5 bases). Germline V gene lookup returns CDR1 SQVTM and CDR2 ANQGSEA. The CDR3 totals 12 residues. Trimming left V 7 bases short and J 2 bases short, with 11 bases between. CDR3 protein: CSACRDNTEAFF. CDR3 DNA: TGCAGCGCCTGCCGGGACAACACTGAAGCTTTCTTT.

The chain couples TRBV10-3 to TRBJ1-5; TRBD1 agrees at 10 bases. V dropped 6 bases and J dropped 7; count of bases not matched to a gene: 0. CDR3 length: 12 residues. The germline CDR1 and CDR2 sequences are ENHRY and SYGVKD. The CDR3 is CAIRGQGQPQHF. CDR3 in DNA: TGTGCCATCAGGGGACAGGGGCAGCCCCAGCATTTT.

The chain combines TRBV5-4 with TRBJ1-3; no clear D. The CDR3 is 15 residues long. The V and J ends lost 2 bases and 4 bases respectively, with 13 bases between them. Germline-derived CDR1 and CDR2 are SGHNT and YYREEE (reference sequence). The CDR3, as DNA: TGTGCCAGCAGCTTTGGAGGGTTCCGGGGAAACACCATATATTTT. Protein sequence: CASSFGGFRGNTIYF. The complete variable domain, with remaining parts taken from reference TRBV5-4 and TRBJ1-3, reads ETGVTQSPTHLIKTRGQQVTLRCSSQSGHNTVSWYQQALGQGPQFIFQYYREEENGRGNFPPRFSGLQFPNYSSELNVNALELDDSALYLCASSFGGFRGNTIYFGEGSWLTVV.

The gene calls are TRBV7-9 and TRBJ1-2; D call uncertain. Germline V gene sequence: CDR1 SEHNR, CDR2 FQNEAQ (reference sequence). Trimming stripped 1 base from V and 1 base from J, with 7 bases between. This CDR3 spans 14 amino acids. CDR3 region: CASSLELYNYGYTF. The CDR3 nucleotides read TGTGCCAGCAGCTTAGAACTGTATAACTATGGCTACACCTTC.

The chain joins TRBV9 to TRBJ2-6; TRBD2 matches at 7 bases. Trimming cost V 0 bases and J 0 bases; bases outside gene matches: 6. The CDR3 length is 18 residues. Germline lookup yields CDR1 SGDLS and CDR2 YYNGEE. The CDR3 protein is CASSVGPSGSSGANVLTF. As DNA, the CDR3 is TGTGCCAGCAGCGTAGGCCCTAGCGGCAGCTCTGGGGCCAACGTCCTGACTTTC.

DNA of the CDR3: TGTGCCAGCAGACAATCTCCAGGGGGGTCTAACTTTTCCTACGAGCAGTACTTC. Its protein is CASRQSPGGSNFSYEQYF. The chain recombines TRBV11-2 with TRBJ2-7, with a weak D call TRBD1 (7 bases). CDR3 size: 18 residues. The germline CDR1 and CDR2 sequences are SGHAT and FQNNGV. V lost 6 bases to trimming and J lost 1 base, with 25 bases between them.

The chain links TRBV10-3 to TRBJ2-7; 9 bases fit TRBD2. Per the germline V gene, CDR1 is ENHRY and CDR2 is SYGVKD. This CDR3 is built from 12 residues. The ends lost 5 bases at V and 6 bases at J; junction bases unmatched: 2. CDR3 nucleotides: TGTGCCATCAGTATTAGCGGGAGCGAGCAGTACTTC. Its translation is CAISISGSEQYF.

The rearrangement joins TRBV11-3 to TRBJ2-7; 7 bases line up with TRBD1. CDR1 is SGHNT and CDR2 is YENEEA in the germline V gene. The junction had 4 bases not matched to a gene; V was cut back by 1 base and J by 1 base. This CDR3 region has 15 residues. CDR3 DNA sequence: TGTGCCAGCAGCTTAGGAGGGGACAGTTCCTACGAGCAGTACTTC. Protein product: CASSLGGDSSYEQYF.

This chain joins TRBV13 and TRBJ2-2; 9 nucleotides align to TRBD1. Germline CDR1 reads PRHDT; CDR2 reads FYEKMQ (reference sequence). CDR3 size: 15 residues. The J segment lost 6 bases and the V segment lost 1 base, leaving 3 bases of the junction unmatched. Here the CDR3 reads CASSLVNRGPGELFF. The CDR3, as DNA: TGTGCCAGCAGCTTAGTGAACAGGGGGCCCGGGGAGCTGTTTTTT.

The chain couples TRBV13 to TRBJ2-1, with 9 bases identical to TRBD2. The ends lost 0 bases at V and 4 bases at J; junction bases unmatched: 4. Germline lookup yields CDR1 PRHDT and CDR2 FYEKMQ (reference sequence). The CDR3 sequence is 16 residues long. The DNA for the CDR3 is TGTGCCAGCAGCTTAGGCCGGACTAGCGCTTACAATGAGCAGTTCTTC. Translation: CASSLGRTSAYNEQFF.